Shown below are 7 T cell receptor beta chains from a single sample sequenced in a study of T cells in Graves' hyperthyroidism and ophthalmopathy. TCR beta CDR3 regions were amplified from RNA transcripts. The TCR CDR3 first-round RT-PCR relied on the HTBI primer set. TCRdb re-called the multiplex PCR reads through MiXCR, storing one row per CDR3 protein. Here the sample spans around 450,000 distinct CDR3 sequences, 15% to 19% being singletons. The specimen sequenced was blood. All receptors derive from a woman younger than 35 with Graves' hyperthyroidism.

The genes are TRBV6-2 or TRBV6-3 and TRBJ2-3, with 12 bases identical to TRBD2. CDR3 size: 17 residues. Germline-derived CDR1 and CDR2 are MNHEY and SVGEGT. V was pared by 5 bases and J by 6 bases, with 12 bases of the junction left unmatched. CDR3 amino acids: CASSNPSSGGAWDTQYF. In nucleotides, the CDR3 is TGTGCCAGCAGTAATCCTTCTAGCGGGGGGGCCTGGGATACGCAGTATTTT.

This clonotype was counted between two and nine times. The V call is TRBV9, the J call TRBJ1-2; 11 bases are a match to TRBD1. The CDR3 is 17 residues long. Germline values: CDR1 SGDLS, CDR2 YYNGEE. Losses at the gene ends were 0 bases for V and 2 bases for J; bases not matched to a gene: 6. The CDR3 DNA follows: TGTGCCAGCAGCGTAGCCCTTGGGACAGGGGGAAACTATGGCTACACCTTC. Translation: CASSVALGTGGNYGYTF.

With regard to this clonotype: Possible read error: a much larger clone is one base away. The chain couples TRBV2 to TRBJ1-5; D might be TRBD1 (5 bases). The CDR3 contains 15 residues. Germline lookup yields CDR1 SNHLY and CDR2 FYNNEI. The DNA for the CDR3 is TGTGCCAGCAGTGAGGAGGGGATGGGAAATCGGCCCCAGCATTTT. Encoded protein: CASSEEGMGNRPQHF.

The chain combines TRBV20-1 with TRBJ2-3; D uncertain. Germline CDR1 reads DFQATT; CDR2 reads SNEGSKA (reference sequence). With 0 bases removed from V and 6 bases from J, the gap between germline ends came to 22 bases. This CDR3 comprises 17 residues. The CDR3 sequence is CSARDLGSLTHRDTQYF. CDR3 nucleotide sequence: TGCAGTGCTAGAGATTTGGGCTCCCTTACCCACCGGGATACGCAGTATTTT.

The chain joins TRBV10-3 to TRBJ1-3; D might be TRBD1 (5 bases). The V and J ends lost 6 bases and 0 bases respectively, with 9 bases between them. The germline V gene encodes CDR1 ENHRY and CDR2 SYGVKD. The CDR3 consists of 14 residues. Written as DNA, the CDR3 is TGTGCCATCAGCGCAGGGACCTCTGGAAACACCATATATTTT. It encodes CAISAGTSGNTIYF.

The chain has TRBV9 and TRBJ2-7; TRBD1 or TRBD2 may be the D gene (5 bases each). Trimming took 7 bases from V and 2 from J, leaving 13 bases between them. CDR1 is SGDLS and CDR2 is YYNGEE in the germline V gene. This CDR3 comprises 13 residues. This CDR3 reads CASSLGPPYEQYF. CDR3 bases: TGTGCCAGCTCATTGGGACCTCCCTACGAGCAGTACTTC.

The table lists this clonotype with a few counts. V gene TRBV27 combines with J gene TRBJ1-6; the D is unclear. V lost 5 bases and J 5 bases, leaving 7 bases between the germline ends. The CDR3 contains 13 residues. Germline V gene data show CDR1 as MNHEY and CDR2 as SMNVEV (reference sequence). This chain's CDR3 is CASSLTHNSPLHF. As DNA, the CDR3 is TGTGCCAGCAGTCTTACTCATAATTCACCCCTCCACTTT.